Presented here are 15 T cell receptor beta chains from one specimen sequenced in a study of vaccination effects on CD4 cells after COVID-19. In the ViraFEST assay, antigen-specific CD4+ clonotypes were identified by expansion after peptide-pool stimulation. Investigators separated out CD4+ T cells once around 11 days of culture had passed. Nobody among the vaccine recipients had prior SARS-CoV-2 infection (nucleocapsid antibodies were negative). Assay used: immunoSEQ multiplex PCR; TCRdb lists only in-frame clones, some missing. The repertoire consists of approximately 68,000 clones, with around 76% occurring once and the leading ten covering roughly 10%. Their cognate antigens are unknown. This specimen consisted of CD4+ T cells from PBMCs cultured with SARS-CoV-2 spike peptides, obtained before COVID-19 vaccination. These TCRs come from a human donor who received a COVID-19 vaccine.

The chain recombines TRBV14 with TRBJ1-6; no clear D. CDR3 length equals 14 residues. From germline, CDR1 is SGHDN and CDR2 FVKESK. Trimming shortened V by 4 bases and J by 7 bases, and 11 bases separated the two germline ends. The CDR3 is CASSPRAANSPLHF. Written as DNA, the CDR3 is TGTGCCAGCAGCCCCCGGGCCGCAAATTCACCCCTCCACTTT.

CDR3 amino acids: CATSRGGTVAKNIQYF. In DNA, the CDR3 is TGTGCCACCAGCAGAGGGGGGACAGTAGCCAAAAACATTCAGTACTTC. V usage is TRBV15 and J usage is TRBJ2-4, with 7 nucleotides matching TRBD1. CDR3 length: 16 amino acids. The germline V gene encodes CDR1 LNHNV and CDR2 YYDKDF (reference sequence). After removal of 1 base from V and 0 bases from J, the junction contained 3 bases not matched to a gene. Full variable domain (remainder filled in from reference TRBV15 and TRBJ2-4): DAMVIQNPRYQVTQFGKPVTLSCSQTLNHNVMYWYQQKSSQAPKLLFHYYDKDFNNEADTPDNFQSRRPNTSFCFLDIRSPGLGDTAMYLCATSRGGTVAKNIQYFGAGTRLSVL.

V usage is TRBV23-1 and J usage is TRBJ2-3, with D maybe TRBD1 (6 bases). TRBV23-1 is reported as an ORF; its role is uncertain. The CDR3 consists of 15 residues. V lost 4 bases to trimming and J lost 2 bases, with 13 bases between them. CDR3 DNA: TGCGCCAGCAGTCCGCGACAGGTGAACACAGATACGCAGTATTTT. Translating gives CASSPRQVNTDTQYF.

The count of this clone is one. The chain joins TRBV18 to TRBJ1-4; 9 nucleotides match TRBD1. Germline assignment: CDR1 KGHSH and CDR2 LQKENI. Trimming cost V 6 bases and J 8 bases; bases outside gene matches: 7. The length of the CDR3 is 14 residues. The CDR3 region is CASSPGTGREKLFF. For the CDR3, the DNA is TGTGCCAGCTCGCCCGGGACAGGGAGGGAAAAACTGTTTTTT.

This clone appeared a few times. The sample has other DNA sequences that encode this CDR3 too. V is TRBV7-2 and J is TRBJ2-5; 8 bases align to TRBD1. This CDR3 spans 13 amino acids. CDR1 SGHTA and CDR2 FQGNSA come from the germline V gene. The J segment lost 5 bases and the V segment lost 5 bases, leaving 4 bases of the junction unmatched. The CDR3 DNA reads as TGTGCCAGCAGCCTTGGACAGGGCGAGACCCAGTACTTC. It encodes CASSLGQGETQYF.

The chain is built from TRBV29-1 and TRBJ1-1; unclear D gene. The CDR3 runs to 12 residues. The germline V and J ends were trimmed by 2 bases and 1 base, with 5 bases remaining between them. CDR1 SQVTM and CDR2 ANQGSEA come from the germline V gene. The CDR3 reads CSVEHPNTEAFF. CDR3 in DNA: TGCAGCGTTGAACACCCGAACACTGAAGCTTTCTTT.

The chain employs TRBV10-3 and TRBJ1-5; 9 bases align to TRBD1. The germline V gene encodes CDR1 ENHRY and CDR2 SYGVKD. V lost 5 bases to trimming and J lost 3 bases; unmatched junction nucleotides: 11. The CDR3 spans 17 residues. This chain's CDR3 is CAISLAPGTGNNQPQHF. In nucleotides, the CDR3 is TGTGCCATCAGTCTCGCTCCCGGGACAGGGAACAATCAGCCCCAGCATTTT.

This clone was counted once. The J gene is TRBJ2-1, the V gene TRBV5-1; 14 nucleotides match TRBD2. The CDR3 consists of 18 residues. J gave up 7 bases and V 4 bases, and 13 bases lay outside the gene matches. Germline lookup yields CDR1 SGHRS and CDR2 YFSETQ. This CDR3 reads CASSPRTSGGPLVNEQFF. The CDR3 bases are TGCGCCAGCAGCCCGCGGACTAGCGGGGGGCCTCTAGTGAATGAGCAGTTCTTC.

This clone was detected only once. This sequence joins TRBV18 and TRBJ2-1; 11 nucleotides agree with TRBD1. This CDR3 comprises 16 residues. Germline assignment: CDR1 KGHSH and CDR2 LQKENI. Trimming at V came to 4 bases and at J to 7 bases, leaving 9 bases not matched to a gene. CDR3 bases: TGTGCCAGCTCACGCTCAGGACAGGGGGCAGGGAATGAGCAGTTCTTC. Translated, it gives CASSRSGQGAGNEQFF.

The chain links TRBV12-5 to TRBJ1-1, with TRBD1 identical over 8 bases. V lost 4 bases to trimming and J lost 10 bases; unmatched junction nucleotides: 11. The germline V gene encodes CDR1 LGHNT and CDR2 FRNRAP. The length of the CDR3 is 14 residues. Written as DNA, the CDR3 is TGTGCTAGTGGTTCTACCCAGCAGGGGGCCCCAGCTTTCTTT. Translating gives CASGSTQQGAPAFF. Full variable domain (missing parts from reference TRBV12-5 and TRBJ1-1): DARVTQTPRHKVTEMGQEVTMRCQPILGHNTVFWYRQTMMQGLELLAYFRNRAPLDDSGMPKDRFSAEMPDATLATLKIQPSEPRDSAVYFCASGSTQQGAPAFFGQGTRLTVV.

This chain uses TRBV3-1 (or the pseudogene TRBV3-2) with TRBJ2-2; 15 nucleotides line up with TRBD2. Germline CDR1 and CDR2: LGHDT and YNNKEL (reference sequence). Unmatched junction bases numbered 5, after V lost 5 bases and J lost 7 bases. CDR3 length equals 16 residues. The CDR3 is CASSFGLAGGGGELFF. The CDR3 DNA is TGTGCCAGCAGCTTCGGACTAGCGGGGGGGGGCGGGGAGCTGTTTTTT.

In its sample, this clone was seen a few times. V is TRBV5-8 and J is TRBJ2-3; 10 nucleotides agree with TRBD2. The V gene's germline CDR1 is SGHTS and CDR2 YDEGEE. Trimming at V came to 7 bases and at J to 4 bases, leaving 12 bases not matched to a gene. The CDR3 runs to 16 residues. Here the CDR3 reads CASPLSPGLAADTQYF. The DNA of the CDR3 is TGTGCCAGCCCCTTATCACCAGGACTAGCGGCAGATACGCAGTATTTT.

The chain combines TRBV7-8 with TRBJ1-3; D is possibly TRBD1 (6 bases). This CDR3 is 16 amino acids long. V lost 1 base and J 0 bases, leaving 10 bases between the germline ends. CDR1 is SGHVS, CDR2 FQNEAQ, per germline. In DNA, the CDR3 is TGTGCCAGCAGCTTAGGAAGACAGGTCTCTGGAAACACCATATATTTT. It is translated as CASSLGRQVSGNTIYF.

The chain carries TRBV6-5 and TRBJ2-5, with D perhaps TRBD1 (6 bases). Germline V lookup: CDR1 MNHEY, CDR2 SVGAGI. V lost 5 bases and J 5 bases, leaving 15 bases between the germline ends. The CDR3 has 14 amino acids. The CDR3 here is CASSRDTRVETQYF. DNA for the CDR3: TGTGCCAGCAGTCGGGACACACGCGTTGAGACCCAGTACTTC.

The V and J genes are TRBV7-9 and TRBJ1-2; D is undetermined. V gave up 5 bases and J gave up 4 bases, with 17 bases separating them. Germline V gene lookup returns CDR1 SEHNR and CDR2 FQNEAQ (reference sequence). The CDR3 sequence is 15 residues long. CDR3 protein: CASSATDRETYGYTF. The CDR3 coding sequence is TGTGCCAGCAGCGCGACGGATCGGGAAACCTATGGCTACACCTTC.